The 30 T cell receptor beta chains below come from one sample, sequenced in a study of beta chain features in type 1 diabetes. The authors reverse transcribed all of the isolated RNA, so sequencing captured expressed TCRB transcripts. Sequenced by immunoSEQ multiplex PCR; TCRdb stores in-frame clones only, minus some. The sample consists of hundreds of thousands of clones, over 25% of them appearing once. The sequencing sample was made of naive CD4+ T cells from blood. The receptors shown here come from a man between 18 and 35 years old in good health.

This clone was found a few times. The CDR3 is CAWSSGESSGANVLTF. The CDR3 DNA reads TGTGCCTGGAGCTCAGGGGAGAGCTCTGGGGCCAACGTCCTGACTTTC. The gene calls are TRBV30 and TRBJ2-6, with a weak D call TRBD1 (6 bases). Trimming took 3 bases from V and 0 from J, leaving 12 bases between them. Germline V gene sequence: CDR1 GTSNPN, CDR2 SVGIG (reference sequence). The CDR3 is made up of 16 amino acids.

The J gene is TRBJ2-1, the V gene TRBV5-1, with 7 positions matching TRBD2. V gave up 2 bases and J gave up 4 bases; unmatched junction bases: 6. The CDR3 has 15 amino acids. Germline V gene lookup returns CDR1 SGHRS and CDR2 YFSETQ. The CDR3 DNA sequence: TGCGCCAGCAGCTTATCGGGAGGCCCTTACAATGAGCAGTTCTTC. Residues: CASSLSGGPYNEQFF.

The chain joins TRBV4-2 to TRBJ2-1; 12 bases are a match to TRBD2. V shed 1 base, J shed 7 bases, and the junction held 5 bases outside the gene matches. Germline CDR1 and CDR2: LGHNA and YNFKEQ. The CDR3 sequence is 16 residues long. The CDR3 DNA reads TGTGCCAGCAGCCAAGGTCGACTAGCGGGAGTAAATGAGCAGTTCTTC. Encoded protein: CASSQGRLAGVNEQFF.

The V call is TRBV10-3, the J call TRBJ2-5; 11 nucleotides line up with TRBD2. Germline assignment: CDR1 ENHRY and CDR2 SYGVKD. After removal of 0 bases from V and 4 bases from J, the junction contained 4 bases not matched to a gene. The CDR3 has 16 amino acids. The CDR3 DNA reads TGTGCCATCAGTGAGTCGGTAGCGGGAGGGGTAGAGACCCAGTACTTC. This sequence encodes CAISESVAGGVETQYF.

The V and J genes are TRBV7-9 and TRBJ2-7; D gene uncertain. Trimming took off 7 bases at V and 3 bases at J, with 16 bases between the two ends. The CDR3 has 14 residues. CDR1 and CDR2 (germline): SEHNR, FQNEAQ (reference sequence). For the CDR3, the DNA is TGTGCCAGCAACCCTGACTGGGGAAACTACGAGCAGTACTTC. Residues: CASNPDWGNYEQYF.

V gene TRBV7-9 combines with J gene TRBJ2-5, with D tentatively TRBD2 (6 bases). This CDR3 is built from 13 residues. V lost 3 bases to trimming and J lost 5 bases, with 10 bases between them. CDR1 is SEHNR and CDR2 is FQNEAQ in the germline V gene (reference sequence). CDR3 nucleotides: TGTGCCAGCAGCTTGACTAGTCCTGAGACCCAGTACTTC. It yields the protein CASSLTSPETQYF.

This chain links TRBV5-4 with TRBJ2-7, with D possibly matching TRBD1 (6 bases). Trimming stripped 2 bases from V and 3 bases from J, with 12 bases between. CDR1 and CDR2 (germline): SGHNT, YYREEE (reference sequence). The CDR3 has 14 amino acids. The CDR3 protein is CASSLPGDVYEQYF. The CDR3 DNA reads as TGTGCCAGCAGCTTACCAGGGGATGTCTACGAGCAGTACTTC.

This rearrangement joins TRBV9 to TRBJ2-3; 11 bases align to TRBD2. This CDR3 is 16 amino acids long. J was trimmed by 2 bases and V by 4 bases; bases with no gene match: 6. From germline, CDR1 is SGDLS and CDR2 YYNGEE. The CDR3 spells CASSLGTSGYTDTQYF. CDR3 coding DNA: TGTGCCAGCAGCCTAGGGACTAGCGGATACACAGATACGCAGTATTTT.

This clone has a handful of counts. This CDR3 is CASSPDRGTFYGYTF. DNA of the CDR3: TGTGCCAGCAGCCCTGACAGGGGGACGTTCTATGGCTACACCTTC. The V gene is TRBV7-2, the J gene TRBJ1-2, with TRBD1 matching 9 bases. J lost 4 bases, V lost 5 bases, and 8 bases had no gene match. In germline, CDR1 is SGHTA, CDR2 FQGNSA. This CDR3 comprises 15 residues.

The rearrangement links TRBV7-9 to TRBJ2-7, with D perhaps matching TRBD1 (6 bases). Trimming took off 2 bases at V and 5 bases at J, with 16 bases between the two ends. The CDR3 covers 15 residues. Germline-derived CDR1 and CDR2 are SEHNR and FQNEAQ (reference sequence). This chain's CDR3 is CASSLQGPSLNEQYF. The CDR3, as DNA: TGTGCCAGCAGCTTACAGGGGCCTAGTTTGAACGAGCAGTACTTC.

V and J are TRBV30 and TRBJ1-2; no definite D call. CDR3 length: 13 amino acids. Trimming removed 0 bases from V and 9 bases from J, with 14 bases in between. Germline V lookup: CDR1 GTSNPN, CDR2 SVGIG (reference sequence). This CDR3 reads CAWSVTGWGSYTF. Here the CDR3 DNA reads TGTGCCTGGAGTGTAACGGGGTGGGGTAGCTACACCTTC. Together with reference TRBV30 and TRBJ1-2, the CDR3 gives the full variable domain: SQTIHQWPATLVQPVGSPLSLECTVEGTSNPNLYWYRQAAGRGLQLLFYSVGIGQISSEVPQNLSASRPQDRQFILSSKKLLLSDSGFYLCAWSVTGWGSYTFGSGTRLTVV.

The rearrangement joins TRBV10-3 to TRBJ2-2, with 10 bases aligning to TRBD1. CDR1 ENHRY and CDR2 SYGVKD come from the germline V gene. The CDR3 covers 14 residues. Trimming took 6 bases from V and 3 from J; bases not matched to a gene: 1. The CDR3 DNA reads as TGTGCCATCAGAGGGACAGGGGACACCGGGGAGCTGTTTTTT. Protein sequence: CAIRGTGDTGELFF.

This chain's CDR3 is CASSVGDRAEQYF. In DNA form, the CDR3 reads TGTGCCAGCAGCGTTGGTGACAGGGCCGAGCAGTACTTC. The chain carries TRBV9 and TRBJ2-7, with 7 bases matching TRBD1. The CDR3 sequence is 13 residues long. Trimming cost V 2 bases and J 6 bases; bases outside gene matches: 5. CDR1 is SGDLS, CDR2 YYNGEE, per germline.

The chain employs TRBV30 and TRBJ2-1; 10 bases align to TRBD2. Germline CDR1 GTSNPN, CDR2 SVGIG (reference sequence). The CDR3 totals 14 residues. V was clipped by 2 bases and J by 2 bases; unmatched bases: 0. This CDR3 is CAWSSGRAYNEQFF. Written as DNA, the CDR3 is TGTGCCTGGAGTAGCGGGAGGGCCTACAATGAGCAGTTCTTC.

In its sample, this clone was seen a few times. The chain links TRBV19 to TRBJ2-1, with D uncertain. The CDR3 sequence is 11 residues long. V dropped 7 bases and J dropped 14 bases, with 15 bases sitting between them. From germline, CDR1 is LNHDA and CDR2 SQIVND (reference sequence). CDR3 DNA sequence: TGTGCCAGTAACCTCGGCGGAAGGGAGTTCTTC. It specifies CASNLGGREFF.

The gene calls are TRBV30 and TRBJ2-1; D unclear. Germline V gives CDR1 GTSNPN, CDR2 SVGIG (reference sequence). This CDR3 is built from 13 residues. Between the trimmed V and J ends, which lost 3 bases and 0 bases, there was a span of 6 bases. The CDR3 reads CAWRQSSYNEQFF. In DNA form, the CDR3 reads TGTGCCTGGAGACAGAGCTCCTACAATGAGCAGTTCTTC.

V gene TRBV14 combines with J gene TRBJ2-1; a possible D gene is TRBD2 (5 bases). The CDR3 sequence is 13 residues long. The V gene's germline CDR1 is SGHDN and CDR2 FVKESK. The V end lost 0 bases, the J end lost 8 bases, and 8 bases lay between the germline ends. DNA of the CDR3: TGTGCCAGCAGCCAAGATCTGGGAGATGAGCAGTTCTTC. Translation gives CASSQDLGDEQFF.

The V and J genes are TRBV30 and TRBJ1-1, with 11 bases aligning to TRBD1. Trimming removed 3 bases from V and 5 bases from J; junction bases left unmatched: 8. The length of the CDR3 is 15 residues. The germline gives CDR1 GTSNPN, CDR2 SVGIG (reference sequence). CDR3 protein: CAWRPGQGAGTEAFF. In DNA form, the CDR3 reads TGTGCCTGGAGGCCAGGACAGGGGGCGGGTACTGAAGCTTTCTTT.

The chain links TRBV4-2 to TRBJ2-1; TRBD1 agrees at 9 bases. This CDR3 contains 16 residues. Germline lookup yields CDR1 LGHNA and CDR2 YNFKEQ. The V segment lost 3 bases and the J segment 4 bases; nucleotides outside the gene matches: 7. CDR3 DNA: TGTGCCAGCAGCCAGCCGACAGGGGGAGCTTACAATGAGCAGTTCTTC. Its translation: CASSQPTGGAYNEQFF.

This clone was recorded a few times. CDR3 loop: CASSPVFDRGNADTQYF. The CDR3 DNA is TGTGCCAGCAGCCCGGTCTTCGACAGGGGGAACGCAGATACGCAGTATTTT. The V gene is TRBV5-4, the J gene TRBJ2-3, with 9 bases aligning to TRBD1. Germline CDR1 and CDR2: SGHNT and YYREEE (reference sequence). V dropped 4 bases and J dropped 4; count of bases not matched to a gene: 13. The CDR3 length is 17 residues.

A remark on this clone: Other DNA variants within this sample encode the same CDR3. V is TRBV20-1 and J is TRBJ2-4, with 7 positions matching TRBD1. Germline trimming cut 3 bases from V and 7 bases from J; bases unmatched to any gene: 0. There are 11 residues in the CDR3. Looked up from germline, CDR1 is DFQATT and CDR2 is SNEGSKA (reference sequence). The CDR3 loop reads CSARGQNIQYF. CDR3 DNA: TGCAGTGCTAGGGGACAGAACATTCAGTACTTC.

As for this clone: Other DNA sequences from this sample encode an identical CDR3 as well. This sequence joins TRBV29-1 and TRBJ2-5; 10 nucleotides line up with TRBD2. V lost 7 bases to trimming and J lost 4 bases; unmatched junction nucleotides: 3. Germline CDR1 SQVTM, CDR2 ANQGSEA. The CDR3 consists of 12 residues. The CDR3 protein is CSALAGAETQYF. The DNA of the CDR3 is TGCAGCGCCCTAGCGGGAGCAGAGACCCAGTACTTC.

This clone was detected a few times. V gene TRBV27 combines with J gene TRBJ1-5; possible D gene TRBD1, 5 bases. CDR3 length equals 14 residues. Trimming removed 6 bases at V and 11 bases at J, with 20 bases between. Germline CDR1 is MNHEY and CDR2 is SMNVEV (reference sequence). Written as DNA, the CDR3 is TGTGCCAGCAGACCCTACGGGACCGCCGAGGCCCAGCATTTT. This codes for CASRPYGTAEAQHF.

This clone was recorded a few times. The V call is TRBV5-6, the J call TRBJ2-5, with 10 bases aligning to TRBD1. CDR3 size: 14 residues. Germline trimming cut 4 bases from V and 5 bases from J; bases unmatched to any gene: 5. CDR1 and CDR2 from the germline V gene are SGHDT and YYEEEE. CDR3 amino acids: CASSLDRGSETQYF. The CDR3 DNA follows: TGTGCCAGCAGCCTGGACAGGGGGAGCGAGACCCAGTACTTC.

This clone was recorded a few times. The J gene is TRBJ2-7, the V gene TRBV7-2; 7 nucleotides align to TRBD2. The CDR3 spans 14 residues. After removal of 3 bases from V and 0 bases from J, the junction contained 2 bases not matched to a gene. Germline V gene data show CDR1 as SGHTA and CDR2 as FQGNSA. CDR3: CASSFLAASYEQYF. DNA for the CDR3: TGTGCCAGCAGCTTCCTAGCGGCCTCCTACGAGCAGTACTTC.

The sample holds a few counts of this clone. The chain carries TRBV6-1 and TRBJ2-1; no clear D. Trimming left V 3 bases short and J 9 bases short, with 9 bases between. Germline V gene lookup returns CDR1 MNHNS and CDR2 SASEGT. CDR3 length: 12 amino acids. The CDR3 nucleotides are TGTGCCAGCAGTGAGGGAATTGTTGAGCAGTTCTTC. Encoded protein: CASSEGIVEQFF.

The chain recombines TRBV19 with TRBJ2-5, with no clear D. The CDR3 totals 13 residues. The ends were cut back, 6 bases at V and 2 bases at J, with 10 bases in the middle. The germline V gene encodes CDR1 LNHDA and CDR2 SQIVND (reference sequence). The CDR3 loop is CASRTAEQETQYF. The CDR3 nucleotides are TGTGCCAGTAGAACCGCGGAGCAAGAGACCCAGTACTTC.

The chain uses TRBV2 and TRBJ2-1, with TRBD1 matching over 7 bases. CDR3 length: 15 amino acids. The ends lost 5 bases at V and 6 bases at J; junction bases unmatched: 10. The germline V gene has CDR1 SNHLY and CDR2 FYNNEI. As DNA, the CDR3 is TGTGCCAGCAGTTCGACAGGGAATAGGGCCAATGAGCAGTTCTTC. It is translated as CASSSTGNRANEQFF.

There are a few counts of this clone. The chain is built from TRBV30 and TRBJ2-1; no firm D call. The V gene lost 0 bases and the J gene lost 2 bases, with 11 bases spanning the gap. Per the germline V gene, CDR1 is GTSNPN and CDR2 is SVGIG (reference sequence). This CDR3 region has 15 residues. CDR3 protein: CAWSVEILTYNEQFF. CDR3 sequence (DNA): TGTGCCTGGAGTGTCGAGATTCTGACCTACAATGAGCAGTTCTTC. The variable domain in full, with the rest retrieved from reference TRBV30 and TRBJ2-1, is SQTIHQWPATLVQPVGSPLSLECTVEGTSNPNLYWYRQAAGRGLQLLFYSVGIGQISSEVPQNLSASRPQDRQFILSSKKLLLSDSGFYLCAWSVEILTYNEQFFGPGTRLTVL.

This clone was found a few times. V gene TRBV28 combines with J gene TRBJ1-2; D possibly corresponds to TRBD1 (6 bases). Germline V gene sequence: CDR1 MDHEN, CDR2 SYDVKM. This CDR3 has 13 residues. Trimming took 11 bases from V and 8 from J, leaving 21 bases between them. The CDR3 DNA is TGTGCCGCCATAGAGGGTACAGGGCAGGGCTACACCTTC. Its translation: CAAIEGTGQGYTF.